The 31 T cell receptor beta chains listed next were all sequenced from one sample in a study of shared clonotypes between healthy human individuals (dated by TCRdb to between 2020 and 2021). Library generation was performed with the immunoSEQ multiplex PCR assay. TCRdb stores this immuneACCESS table with in-frame sequences only. Part of the clones is absent; in the studies checked, under half of the shortfall reflects unresolved V genes, and no reason is known for the rest. A total of under 1,100,000 clones appear in this sample, 65% to 80% of them only once. The ten largest clonotypes hold about 1.5% of the sample. The sequenced sample was memory CD4+ T cells sorted from blood. The label giving this sample's cell subset or site can be read as: CD45RA-negative fraction. The receptor source for this set is a man aged 18 to 30 in good health.

The chain couples TRBV5-1 to TRBJ2-1, with 11 bases that match TRBD2. This CDR3 region has 14 residues. V was clipped by 5 bases and J by 8 bases; unmatched bases: 6. Per the germline V gene, CDR1 is SGHRS and CDR2 is YFSETQ. CDR3 loop: CASSTSGRRDEQFF. CDR3 DNA: TGCGCCAGCAGTACTAGCGGGAGAAGAGATGAGCAGTTCTTC.

The chain uses TRBV5-6 and TRBJ1-3; D perhaps matches TRBD1 (6 bases). The CDR3 runs to 12 residues. The germline V and J ends were trimmed by 4 bases and 6 bases, with 8 bases remaining between them. Germline CDR1 is SGHDT and CDR2 is YYEEEE. CDR3 DNA: TGTGCCAGCAGCGGGGGCTCAAACACCATATATTTT. Protein: CASSGGSNTIYF.

This clone has a single count. Other DNA sequences within the sample encode an identical CDR3. The CDR3 coding sequence is TGTGCCAGCAGCTACGGGGACCCTGGAAACACCATATATTTT. This sequence encodes CASSYGDPGNTIYF. This sequence joins TRBV6-5 and TRBJ1-3; D is perhaps TRBD1 (5 bases). Trimming pared 6 bases from V and 2 bases from J, leaving 11 bases between. The CDR3 runs to 14 residues. In germline, CDR1 is MNHEY, CDR2 SVGAGI.

The gene calls are TRBV4-1 and TRBJ2-1, with TRBD2 as a possible D gene (5 bases). V was shortened by 3 bases and J by 2 bases, with 11 bases between the two germline ends. The CDR3 is made up of 15 amino acids. The germline V gene has CDR1 MGHRA and CDR2 YSYEKL. This chain's CDR3 is CASSQEVGTYNEQFF. As DNA, the CDR3 is TGCGCCAGCAGCCAGGAGGTAGGAACCTACAATGAGCAGTTCTTC.

This chain joins TRBV6-6 and TRBJ1-5; D unresolved. The CDR3 spans 14 residues. With 2 bases removed from V and 6 bases from J, the gap between germline ends came to 11 bases. CDR1 MNHNY and CDR2 SVGAGI come from the germline V gene (reference sequence). The CDR3 region is CASSYLPGIQPQHF. CDR3 nucleotides: TGTGCCAGCAGTTACCTCCCAGGAATTCAGCCCCAGCATTTT.

V and J are TRBV5-5 and TRBJ2-5; perhaps D is TRBD1 or TRBD2 (5 bases each). Germline-derived CDR1 and CDR2 are SGHKS and YYEKEE (reference sequence). V was shortened by 1 base and J by 6 bases, with 13 bases between the two germline ends. The CDR3 is 14 residues long. CDR3 nucleotides: TGTGCCAGCAGCTTGTTCAGTCCGGGGCAGACCCAGTACTTC. Its protein is CASSLFSPGQTQYF.

J is TRBJ2-7 and V is TRBV7-2; either TRBD1 or TRBD2 may fit D (6 bases each). Germline lookup yields CDR1 SGHTA and CDR2 FQGNSA. CDR3 size: 17 residues. Trimming stripped 4 bases from V and 2 bases from J, with 21 bases between. In DNA form, the CDR3 reads TGTGCCAGCAGCTGGGGGTGGAGGGCCAGGGGAACCTACGAGCAGTACTTC. This gives the protein CASSWGWRARGTYEQYF.

The chain couples TRBV19 to TRBJ2-3; TRBD1 is a possible D gene (6 bases). The CDR3 runs 15 residues. Per germline, CDR1 LNHDA and CDR2 SQIVND (reference sequence). V shed 4 bases and J shed 4 bases, with 15 bases lying between them. The CDR3 DNA follows: TGTGCCAGTAGTACGGACAGCCTAATGGCAGATACGCAGTATTTT. Translated, it gives CASSTDSLMADTQYF.

The chain combines TRBV30 with TRBJ1-2; maybe TRBD1 (5 bases). Germline assignment: CDR1 GTSNPN and CDR2 SVGIG (reference sequence). Trimming took 4 bases from V and 2 from J, leaving 17 bases between them. The CDR3 is 15 amino acids. Here the CDR3 DNA reads TGTGCCTGGAAAAGCCCGGGACTTGGAAACTATGGCTACACCTTC. It codes for CAWKSPGLGNYGYTF.

This chain joins TRBV6-5 and TRBJ1-1, with D unclear. The germline V gene encodes CDR1 MNHEY and CDR2 SVGAGI. The CDR3 is made up of 12 amino acids. Trimming removed 6 bases at V and 4 bases at J, with 9 bases between. The CDR3 region is CASSRPSTEAFF. CDR3 bases: TGTGCCAGCAGCCGACCCAGCACTGAAGCTTTCTTT.

DNA of the CDR3: TGCGCCAGCAGCCAGTCAGGACAGGGGGCGAACACTGAAGCTTTCTTT. This sequence encodes CASSQSGQGANTEAFF. The V and J genes are TRBV4-1 and TRBJ1-1, with 11 bases aligning to TRBD1. The length of the CDR3 is 16 residues. CDR1 MGHRA and CDR2 YSYEKL come from the germline V gene. With 3 bases clipped from V and 1 base from J, the junction kept 4 bases outside the gene matches.

The V gene is TRBV2, the J gene TRBJ2-3; the D gene is possibly TRBD1 (6 bases). The CDR3 extends over 14 amino acids. Trimming took off 6 bases at V and 3 bases at J, with 13 bases between the two ends. Germline V gene data show CDR1 as SNHLY and CDR2 as FYNNEI. The CDR3 region is CASRVRGGTDTQYF. The CDR3 DNA follows: TGTGCCAGCAGAGTTCGAGGGGGAACAGATACGCAGTATTTT. The whole variable domain, filled in from reference TRBV2 and TRBJ2-3, reads EPEVTQTPSHQVTQMGQEVILRCVPISNHLYFYWYRQILGQKVEFLVSFYNNEISEKSEIFDDQFSVERPDGSNFTLKIRSTKLEDSAMYFCASRVRGGTDTQYFGPGTRLTVL.

The table lists this clone with a few counts. J is TRBJ2-7 and V is TRBV10-1; the D gene is possibly TRBD1 (6 bases). CDR1 is WNHNN, CDR2 SYGVQD, per germline (reference sequence). The CDR3 is 16 residues long. Trimming stripped 2 bases from V and 5 bases from J, with 19 bases between. The CDR3 protein is CASSEEGHPLQNEQYF. For the CDR3, the DNA is TGCGCCAGCAGTGAGGAGGGACACCCCCTACAAAACGAGCAGTACTTC.

V and J are TRBV28 and TRBJ2-3, with D hard to call. Germline values: CDR1 MDHEN, CDR2 SYDVKM. With 6 bases removed from V and 4 bases from J, the gap between germline ends came to 11 bases. The CDR3 sequence is 13 residues long. The CDR3 DNA reads TGTGCCAGCAGCCCCACTACCCCAGATACGCAGTATTTT. Protein product: CASSPTTPDTQYF.

This chain uses TRBV6-6 with TRBJ2-5, with D perhaps TRBD2 (6 bases). Between the trimmed V and J ends, which lost 8 bases and 1 base, there was a span of 11 bases. CDR3 length: 13 residues. The V gene's germline CDR1 is MNHNY and CDR2 SVGAGI (reference sequence). CDR3 nucleotides: TGTGCCAGCGGGCGGGGCCTCCAAGAGACCCAGTACTTC. Protein product: CASGRGLQETQYF.

The chain recombines TRBV27 with TRBJ1-2; unclear D gene. V lost 5 bases, J lost 8 bases, and 15 bases lay in between. Germline lookup yields CDR1 MNHEY and CDR2 SMNVEV (reference sequence). The CDR3 has 13 residues. CDR3 protein: CASSPTLGGGYTF. In DNA, the CDR3 is TGTGCCAGCAGTCCGACCCTAGGTGGAGGCTACACCTTC.

The table lists this clone with a count of one. V is TRBV21-1 and J is TRBJ2-7; TRBD1, the table's D call, was not compared with the DNA. TRBV21-1 is annotated as a pseudogene. CDR3 length: 18 amino acids. CDR3 in DNA: TGTGCCAGCAGCAAGGTCCGATTAGGGACAGGGGAAGTCTACGAGCAGTACTTC. Protein: CASSKVRLGTGEVYEQYF.

Comment on this clone: Additional DNA sequences in this sample encode the identical CDR3. The chain combines TRBV9 with TRBJ2-3; D might be TRBD1 (5 bases). The V end lost 4 bases, the J end lost 4 bases, and 7 bases lay between the germline ends. Germline V gene data show CDR1 as SGDLS and CDR2 as YYNGEE. This CDR3 spans 12 amino acids. The CDR3 nucleotides are TGTGCCAGCAGCCTCAGGGCAGATACGCAGTATTTT. Translated, it gives CASSLRADTQYF.

The rearrangement joins TRBV2 to TRBJ1-2, with D possibly being TRBD1 (6 bases). CDR3 length: 14 amino acids. Trimming removed 0 bases from V and 8 bases from J, with 13 bases in between. Germline values: CDR1 SNHLY, CDR2 FYNNEI. Here the CDR3 DNA reads TGTGCCAGCAGTGAAGCCGGGACACTCGGAGGCTACACCTTC. The encoded protein is CASSEAGTLGGYTF.

The gene calls are TRBV4-1 and TRBJ1-6; D is unresolved. V shed 6 bases and J shed 11 bases, with 29 bases lying between them. The CDR3 loop spans 18 amino acids. Per the germline V gene, CDR1 is MGHRA and CDR2 is YSYEKL. The CDR3 nucleotides are TGCGCCAGCAGTTGGGCTGCCAGAGGGAGCCCCTACACCCCACCCCTCCACTTT. This encodes CASSWAARGSPYTPPLHF.

The chain joins TRBV2 to TRBJ2-1; D might be TRBD1 or TRBD2, each matching 5 bases. CDR3 length equals 16 residues. V was clipped by 4 bases and J by 1 base, with 14 bases between them. The germline CDR1 and CDR2 sequences are SNHLY and FYNNEI. The CDR3 DNA reads as TGTGCCAGCAGTGGAGAGGGGTATGGGTCCTACAATGAGCAGTTCTTC. Protein sequence: CASSGEGYGSYNEQFF.

V gene TRBV2 combines with J gene TRBJ2-7; TRBD1 matches 8 bases. Germline-derived CDR1 and CDR2 are SNHLY and FYNNEI. The V gene end was trimmed by 7 bases and the J gene end by 6 bases; junction bases not matched to a gene: 8. This CDR3 has 13 amino acids. The CDR3 DNA follows: TGTGCCAGCAACCCGTTTGACAGGGGCGAGCAGTACTTC. It yields the protein CASNPFDRGEQYF.

CDR3 protein: CASSIGDRGFHEQYF. The CDR3 bases are TGTGCCAGCAGCATAGGGGACAGGGGGTTCCACGAGCAGTACTTC. This chain links TRBV5-8 with TRBJ2-7; 11 bases are shared with TRBD1. The CDR3 has 15 residues. The V gene end was trimmed by 4 bases and the J gene end by 5 bases; junction bases not matched to a gene: 8. Per germline, CDR1 SGHTS and CDR2 YDEGEE.

The gene calls are TRBV9 and TRBJ2-7; a possible D gene is TRBD1 (7 bases). The germline gives CDR1 SGDLS, CDR2 YYNGEE. The CDR3 consists of 15 residues. Trimming pared 0 bases from V and 3 bases from J, leaving 13 bases between. The CDR3 sequence is CASSVGFRGDYEQYF. CDR3 DNA: TGTGCCAGCAGCGTAGGTTTCAGGGGGGACTACGAGCAGTACTTC.

For this clone: At one of its ends the junction is not consistent with the germline gene, which may arise from a read error. This chain links TRBV5-6 with TRBJ2-3, with 11 bases matching TRBD2. The CDR3 extends over 17 amino acids. CDR1 is SGHDT, CDR2 YYEEEE, per germline. The CDR3 sequence: CASRLGLAEINADTQYF. The CDR3 DNA is TGTGCCAGCAGGTTGGGACTAGCGGAAATAAATGCGGATACGCAGTATTTT.

This chain connects TRBV7-9 to TRBJ2-1; 7 positions match TRBD2. Germline V gives CDR1 SEHNR, CDR2 FQNEAQ (reference sequence). The CDR3 is 13 amino acids. Unmatched junction bases numbered 4, after V lost 7 bases and J lost 4 bases. The CDR3 loop reads CASTSGLYNEQFF. CDR3 coding DNA: TGTGCCAGCACTAGCGGCCTTTACAATGAGCAGTTCTTC.

The V and J genes are TRBV6-1 and TRBJ2-2; 7 bases agree with TRBD1. CDR3 length: 13 amino acids. With V trimmed by 9 bases and J by 8 bases, 9 bases remained unmatched. Germline V CDR1 and CDR2: MNHNS, SASEGT. CDR3 sequence reads: CASQKGAGGELFF. The CDR3 DNA is TGTGCCAGTCAAAAGGGGGCCGGGGGGGAGCTGTTTTTT.

A note on this clone: A single base separates this from a much larger clone, so it may be a read error. This rearrangement joins TRBV6-5 to TRBJ2-7; no reliable D call. Germline V lookup: CDR1 MNHEY, CDR2 SVGAGI. The V end lost 4 bases, the J end lost 4 bases, and 5 bases lay between the germline ends. This CDR3 is built from 11 residues. Here the CDR3 reads CASSSEYEQYF. The CDR3 bases are TGTGCCAGCAGTTCAGAGTACGAGCAGTACTTC.

The V call is TRBV4-3, the J call TRBJ2-3; 9 bases map to TRBD2. J lost 2 bases, V lost 2 bases, and 8 bases had no gene match. The CDR3 has 17 residues. Germline values: CDR1 LGHNA, CDR2 YSLEER. The CDR3, as DNA: TGCGCCAGCAGCCAAATGACGACTAGCGGATCCACAGATACGCAGTATTTT. It encodes CASSQMTTSGSTDTQYF.

This chain connects TRBV7-9 to TRBJ2-1, with TRBD2 identical over 9 bases. Germline CDR1 and CDR2: SEHNR and FQNEAQ (reference sequence). The trim removed 5 bases at V and 6 bases at J, leaving 5 bases unmatched. The CDR3 extends over 14 amino acids. CDR3: CASSRTSEGNEQFF. In nucleotides, the CDR3 is TGTGCCAGCAGCCGGACTAGCGAAGGCAATGAGCAGTTCTTC.

In its sample, this clone was seen a few times. This chain joins TRBV19 and TRBJ2-5, with a tentative D call TRBD2 (5 bases). V was pared by 5 bases and J by 2 bases, with 12 bases between. CDR3 length: 14 amino acids. The V gene's germline CDR1 is LNHDA and CDR2 SQIVND (reference sequence). CDR3 sequence: CASSSRGFQETQYF. The CDR3 bases are TGTGCCAGTAGTTCCCGGGGTTTTCAAGAGACCCAGTACTTC.